The rows below give T cell receptor beta chains drawn from one sample of a study of blood T cells in healthy people across ages. TCRdb used MiXCR to reprocess the 5' RACE reads, holding one entry per CDR3 protein. Of 1.5 million to 2 million distinct CDR3 sequences listed, around half are singletons. The sample was blood. Every receptor here comes from a woman in her thirties or forties in good health. Each CDR3 is given with its conserved first and last residue. A D gene is named only where the DNA matches it firmly. Size tells how often a clone was seen (once, few, many) or the class of an expanded clone, and some rows leave it out.

d_gene,v_gene,abundance,j_gene,CDR3aa,CDR3nt
TRBD2,TRBV4-1,many,TRBJ2-5,CASSHEGLAGDNQETQYF,TGCGCCAGCAGCCATGAGGGACTAGCGGGGGACAACCAAGAGACCCAGTACTTC
TRBD1,TRBV6-5,NA,TRBJ1-2,CASSYDNRGGFPYGYTF,TGTGCCAGCAGTTACGACAACAGGGGCGGATTCCCCTATGGCTACACCTTC
TRBD1,TRBV24-1,few,TRBJ2-3,CATSDNTPGQGKSDTQYF,TGTGCCACCAGTGACAATACGCCGGGACAGGGAAAGTCAGATACGCAGTATTTT
TRBD1,TRBV27,NA,TRBJ1-2,CASSLRGPRQGEFRSDYGYTF,TGTGCCAGCAGTTTAAGGGGACCCCGACAGGGCGAGTTCAGGTCGGACTATGGCTACACCTTC
TRBD2,TRBV6-6,few,TRBJ2-1,CASSQRKRGGNNEQFF,TGTGCCAGCAGTCAGAGGAAGCGGGGGGGGAACAATGAGCAGTTCTTC
NA,TRBV10-3,many,TRBJ2-7,CAISGGHRQDEQYF,TGTGCCATCAGTGGTGGGCACCGGCAGGACGAGCAGTACTTC
NA,TRBV4-3,NA,TRBJ2-3,CASSRGAGTYTDTQYF,TGCGCCAGCAGCCGTGGGGCAGGGACCTACACAGATACGCAGTATTTT
TRBD1,TRBV7-2,NA,TRBJ2-7,CASSSGGQGLYEQYF,TGTGCCAGCAGCTCTGGCGGACAGGGGCTTTACGAGCAGTACTTC
TRBD1,TRBV5-5,once,TRBJ1-4,CASSSQLGTGSLQLFF,TGTGCCAGCAGCTCTCAACTGGGGACAGGGAGCTTACAACTGTTTTTT
TRBD1,TRBV5-6,NA,TRBJ2-1,CASSFLTTGDSYNEQFF,TGTGCCAGCAGCTTTTTAACCACAGGGGATTCCTACAATGAGCAGTTCTTC
NA,TRBV12-3/TRBV12-4,NA,TRBJ1-5,CASSERGGSNQPQHF,TGTGCCAGCAGTGAGCGCGGGGGGAGCAATCAGCCCCAGCATTTT
NA,TRBV7-2,many,TRBJ1-2,CASSFEGDYGYTF,TGTGCCAGCAGCTTTGAGGGGGACTATGGCTACACCTTC
TRBD2,TRBV4-3,NA,TRBJ2-5,CASSQHPDAGDQETQYF,TGCGCCAGCAGCCAGCACCCTGACGCGGGGGACCAAGAGACCCAGTACTTC
TRBD1,TRBV28,NA,TRBJ2-5,CASTRDSQQETQYF,TGTGCCAGCACCCGGGACAGTCAACAAGAGACCCAGTACTTC
TRBD1,TRBV27,NA,TRBJ1-1,CASILQGRGRGYTEAFF,TGTGCCAGCATCCTCCAAGGCAGGGGGCGCGGGTACACTGAAGCTTTCTTT
NA,TRBV12-3/TRBV12-4,few,TRBJ2-1,CASPRIGVSDEQFF,TGTGCCAGCCCCCGGATCGGGGTTTCAGATGAGCAGTTCTTC
TRBD1,TRBV12-3/TRBV12-4,few,TRBJ1-6,CASSPGQGFVALHF,TGTGCCAGCAGCCCGGGACAGGGGTTTGTGGCCCTCCACTTT
NA,TRBV6-6,few,TRBJ2-1,CASSYSGTGRAEQFF,TGTGCCAGCAGTTACTCGGGTACAGGGAGGGCTGAGCAGTTCTTC
NA,TRBV29-1,NA,TRBJ2-7,CSVDLTGSSYEQNF,TGCAGCGTTGACTTAACAGGGAGCTCCTACGAGCAGAACTTC
NA,TRBV6-1,NA,TRBJ2-1,CATREQSYNEQFF,TGTGCCACCCGGGAGCAATCCTACAATGAGCAGTTCTTC
NA,TRBV6-2/TRBV6-3,few,TRBJ2-7,CASRTTPTYEQYF,TGTGCCAGCAGAACTACCCCAACCTACGAGCAGTACTTC
NA,TRBV28,NA,TRBJ2-1,CASSFRRGQYNEQFF,TGTGCCAGCAGTTTCCGGCGGGGGCAGTACAACGAGCAGTTCTTC
NA,TRBV12-3/TRBV12-4,NA,TRBJ2-5,CASRMAGEETQYF,TGTGCCAGCAGGATGGCAGGAGAAGAGACCCAGTACTTC
TRBD2,TRBV7-3,few,TRBJ2-1,CASSFVRLAGGLRSGYNEQFF,TGTGCCAGCAGCTTCGTCCGACTAGCGGGGGGCCTGAGGTCCGGGTACAATGAGCAGTTCTTC
NA,TRBV20-1,NA,TRBJ2-3,CSATLLALPTDTQYF,TGCAGTGCAACCCTACTAGCTCTGCCCACAGATACGCAGTATTTT
NA,TRBV28,NA,TRBJ1-2,CASSTSGTSNYGYTF,TGTGCCAGCAGTACATCGGGGACATCCAACTATGGCTACACCTTC
TRBD1,TRBV11-3,NA,TRBJ1-2,CASSLEAGQGSYPPGYTF,TGTGCCAGCAGCTTAGAGGCGGGACAGGGATCGTACCCACCTGGCTACACCTTC
TRBD2,TRBV5-1,NA,TRBJ2-3,CASSLVGTSGGSGTDTQYF,TGCGCCAGCAGCTTGGTCGGGACTAGCGGGGGGTCGGGCACAGATACGCAGTATTTT
NA,TRBV27,NA,TRBJ2-3,CASSSPPDGYTDTQYF,TGTGCCAGCAGTTCGCCCCCCGACGGATACACAGATACGCAGTATTTT
NA,TRBV5-5,NA,TRBJ2-5,CASSLLKAPGEQYF,TGTGCCAGCAGCTTGCTAAAGGCCCCGGGGGAGCAGTACTTC
NA,TRBV5-6,few,TRBJ2-5,CASSFRVRGETQYF,TGTGCCAGCAGCTTCCGGGTCCGGGGAGAGACCCAGTACTTC
NA,TRBV7-9,few,TRBJ1-6,CASSLDQGNSPLHF,TGTGCCAGCAGCTTAGATCAGGGGAATTCACCCCTCCACTTT
NA,TRBV5-1,NA,TRBJ1-2,CASSLEPGNSYGYTF,TGCGCCAGCAGCTTGGAGCCGGGAAATTCGTATGGCTACACCTTC
TRBD2,TRBV28,NA,TRBJ2-4,CASSVMSGGGWEQYF,TGTGCCAGCAGCGTGATGAGCGGGGGAGGTTGGGAGCAGTACTTC
TRBD2,TRBV20-1,NA,TRBJ2-7,CSAASSGGYPYEQYF,TGCAGTGCCGCCTCCAGCGGGGGGTACCCCTACGAGCAGTACTTC
NA,TRBV6-2/TRBV6-3,once,TRBJ2-7,CASSYSIRDGSYEQYF,TGTGCCAGCAGTTACTCGATCAGGGACGGTTCCTACGAGCAGTACTTC
TRBD2,TRBV7-2,NA,TRBJ2-3,CASSLTSGSITDTQYF,TGTGCCAGCAGCTTAACTAGCGGGAGCATCACAGATACGCAGTATTTT
TRBD1,TRBV20-1,NA,TRBJ2-7,CSARSGTGTYEQYF,TGCAGTGCTAGATCCGGGACAGGGACCTACGAGCAGTACTTC
TRBD2,TRBV20-1,NA,TRBJ2-3,CSASPASGASTDTQYF,TGCAGTGCTAGTCCTGCTAGCGGGGCGTCGACAGATACGCAGTATTTT
NA,TRBV7-2,few,TRBJ2-4,CASSPSGWGIQYF,TGTGCCAGCAGCCCCTCGGGGTGGGGCATTCAGTACTTC
NA,TRBV28,NA,TRBJ2-4,CASQQGQNIQYF,TGTGCCAGCCAACAGGGCCAAAACATTCAGTACTTC
NA,TRBV2,NA,TRBJ2-7,CAMVTGKGYEQYF,TGTGCCATGGTCACAGGGAAGGGATACGAGCAGTACTTC
TRBD1,TRBV4-3,NA,TRBJ2-4,CASSQVRGNIQYF,TGCGCCAGCAGCCAAGTCAGGGGGAACATTCAGTACTTC
NA,TRBV29-1,few,TRBJ2-5,CSVSTGTRGKTQYF,TGCAGCGTTAGTACCGGGACAAGGGGAAAGACCCAGTACTTC
NA,TRBV28,few,TRBJ2-5,CASSSGDVETQYF,TGTGCCAGCAGCTCCGGGGATGTGGAGACCCAGTACTTC
NA,TRBV12-3/TRBV12-4,NA,TRBJ2-1,CASSPFGTGEREWQFF,TGTGCCAGCAGTCCCTTTGGGACAGGAGAGCGGGAGTGGCAGTTCTTC
TRBD1,TRBV20-1,NA,TRBJ1-5,CSALDRGLYQPQHF,TGCAGTGCTTTGGACAGGGGGTTGTATCAGCCCCAGCATTTT
TRBD1,TRBV20-1,few,TRBJ2-1,CSARVWGTGSSYNEQFF,TGCAGTGCTAGAGTATGGGGGACAGGGAGCTCCTACAATGAGCAGTTCTTC
NA,TRBV6-2/TRBV6-3,NA,TRBJ2-4,CASSATLLAKNIQYF,TGTGCCAGCAGTGCCACCCTATTAGCCAAAAACATTCAGTACTTC
TRBD1,TRBV4-3,NA,TRBJ2-1,CASSRETGFEQFF,TGCGCCAGCAGCCGAGAGACAGGGTTCGAGCAGTTCTTC
NA,TRBV6-2/TRBV6-3,NA,TRBJ2-7,CASSYAGASSYEQYF,TGTGCCAGCAGTTACGCAGGGGCGAGCTCCTACGAGCAGTACTTC
NA,TRBV27,NA,TRBJ2-7,CASSPTQTYEQYF,TGTGCCAGCAGTCCAACCCAAACCTACGAGCAGTACTTC